This TCR beta chain appears in the sequencing data of a study of blood T cell repertoires in COVID-19. Background on the study: Samples came from the United States, Italy and Spain, spanning acute and convalescent COVID-19. Sources were T cells, B-cell-depleted T cells, or PBMCs; the material itself was cDNA or gDNA.

The CDR3 contains 16 residues. Deletions cut 5 bases from V and 6 bases from J, with 24 bases between. Per germline, CDR1 SGHTS and CDR2 YDEGEE. Authors' data handling: For nucleated cells, counts were estimated from reference gene primer amplification. Sequencing was performed with immunoSEQ multiplex PCR; in TCRdb, only in-frame clones are kept and a portion is missing. V, J and clone size derive from that table, while D and trimming were established from the DNA sequence. The data show tens of thousands of clones, just over 85% seen once. The clonotype was recovered from a woman aged 55-75 years with acute or convalescent COVID-19. The sample taken for sequencing was peripheral blood. This chain links TRBV5-8 with TRBJ2-7; possibly TRBD2 for D (5 bases). The CDR3, as DNA: TGTGCCAGCAGGGCCGGGCAGCCTACAAAAGGGAGCGAGCAGTACTTC. It codes for CASRAGQPTKGSEQYF.